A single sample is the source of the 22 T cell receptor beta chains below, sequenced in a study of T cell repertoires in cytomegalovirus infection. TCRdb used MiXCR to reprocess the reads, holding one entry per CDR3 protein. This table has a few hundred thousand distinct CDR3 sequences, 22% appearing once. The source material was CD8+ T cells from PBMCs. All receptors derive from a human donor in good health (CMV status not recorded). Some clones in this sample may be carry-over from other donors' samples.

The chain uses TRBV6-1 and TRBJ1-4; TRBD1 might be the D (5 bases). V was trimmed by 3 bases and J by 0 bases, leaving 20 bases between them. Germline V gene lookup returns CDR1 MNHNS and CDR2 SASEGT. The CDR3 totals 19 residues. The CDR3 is CASSDPRSIPTATNEKLFF. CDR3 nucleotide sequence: TGTGCCAGCAGTGACCCGAGGAGCATCCCGACAGCAACTAATGAAAAACTGTTTTTT.

For the CDR3, the DNA is TGTGCCAGTAGCCTTTTTACAGGGACCGGGGAGCTGTTTTTT. Translated, it gives CASSLFTGTGELFF. The J gene is TRBJ2-2, the V gene TRBV19; tentative D call: TRBD1 (6 bases). The V end lost 6 bases, the J end lost 5 bases, and 13 bases lay between the germline ends. CDR1 and CDR2 (germline): LNHDA, SQIVND (reference sequence). The CDR3 contains 14 residues.

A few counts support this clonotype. In DNA form, the CDR3 reads TGTGCCAGCAGTGCTGACAGAGCCTCCTACGAGCAGTACTTC. Its translation is CASSADRASYEQYF. This rearrangement joins TRBV27 to TRBJ2-7, with D possibly being TRBD1 (5 bases). The CDR3 has 14 residues. Germline V gene data show CDR1 as MNHEY and CDR2 as SMNVEV (reference sequence). Trimming removed 5 bases at V and 0 bases at J, with 11 bases between.

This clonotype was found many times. This CDR3 is CASSLGRALTEAFF. The CDR3 DNA is TGTGCCAGCAGTTTGGGCAGGGCGTTAACTGAAGCTTTCTTT. The rearrangement links TRBV28 to TRBJ1-1; TRBD1 is a possible D gene (5 bases). Germline-derived CDR1 and CDR2 are MDHEN and SYDVKM. The CDR3 is made up of 14 amino acids. V dropped 3 bases and J dropped 5 bases, with 13 bases sitting between them.

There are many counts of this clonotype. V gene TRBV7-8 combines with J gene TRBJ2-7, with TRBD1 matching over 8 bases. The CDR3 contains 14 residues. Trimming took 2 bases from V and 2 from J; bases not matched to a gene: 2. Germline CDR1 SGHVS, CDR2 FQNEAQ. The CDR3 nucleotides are TGTGCCAGCAGCTTACGGGACAGGCCCTACGAGCAGTACTTC. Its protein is CASSLRDRPYEQYF.

CDR3 in DNA: TGTGCCAGCAGTTCCCAATACTGGGACAGGGGGGACAATGAGCAGTTCTTC. It translates to CASSSQYWDRGDNEQFF. This sequence joins TRBV6-1 and TRBJ2-1, with 11 bases fitting TRBD1. Germline V gene sequence: CDR1 MNHNS, CDR2 SASEGT. Trimming at V came to 5 bases and at J to 5 bases, leaving 11 bases not matched to a gene. The CDR3 is made up of 17 amino acids.

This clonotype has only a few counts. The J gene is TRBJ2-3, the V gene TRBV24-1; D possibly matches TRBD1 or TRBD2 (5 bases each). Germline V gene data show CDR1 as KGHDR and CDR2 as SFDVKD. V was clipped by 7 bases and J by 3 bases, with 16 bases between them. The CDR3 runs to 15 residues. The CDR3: CATSTPGPVTDTQYF. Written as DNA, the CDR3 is TGTGCCACCAGCACTCCGGGACCAGTAACAGATACGCAGTATTTT.

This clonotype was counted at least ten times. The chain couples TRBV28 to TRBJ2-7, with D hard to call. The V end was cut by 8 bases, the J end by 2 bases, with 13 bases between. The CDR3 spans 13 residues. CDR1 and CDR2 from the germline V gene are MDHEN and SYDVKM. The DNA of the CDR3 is TGTGCCAGCTCCTTAAGGGCGACCTACGAGCAGTACTTC. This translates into CASSLRATYEQYF.

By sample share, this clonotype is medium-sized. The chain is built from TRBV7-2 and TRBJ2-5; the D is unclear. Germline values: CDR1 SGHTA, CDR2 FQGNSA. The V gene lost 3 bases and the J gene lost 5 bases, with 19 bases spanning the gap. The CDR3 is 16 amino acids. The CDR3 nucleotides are TGTGCCAGCAGCTTCCTCGTGGGTGATTACCTTGAGACCCAGTACTTC. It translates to CASSFLVGDYLETQYF.

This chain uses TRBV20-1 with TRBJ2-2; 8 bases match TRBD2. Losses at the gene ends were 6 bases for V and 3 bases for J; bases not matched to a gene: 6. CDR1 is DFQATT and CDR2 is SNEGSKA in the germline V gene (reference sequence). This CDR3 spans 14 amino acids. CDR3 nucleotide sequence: TGCAGTGCCCCGGCGGGGGGCTACACCGGGGAGCTGTTTTTT. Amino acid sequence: CSAPAGGYTGELFF.

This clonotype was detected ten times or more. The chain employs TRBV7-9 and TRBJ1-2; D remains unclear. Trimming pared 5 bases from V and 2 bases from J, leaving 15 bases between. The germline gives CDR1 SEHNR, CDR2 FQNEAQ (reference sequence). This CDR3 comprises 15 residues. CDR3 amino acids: CASSPGPGRNYGYTF. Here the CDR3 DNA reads TGTGCCAGCAGCCCCGGACCGGGCAGAAACTATGGCTACACCTTC.

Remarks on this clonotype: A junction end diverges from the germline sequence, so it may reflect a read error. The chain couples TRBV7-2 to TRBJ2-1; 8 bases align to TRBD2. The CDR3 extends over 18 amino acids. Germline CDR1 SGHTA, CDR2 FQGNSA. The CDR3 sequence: CVSSPGGAGGPFYNEQFF. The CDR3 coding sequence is TGTGTCAGCAGCCCCGGTGGTGCGGGGGGCCCATTCTACAATGAGCAGTTCTTC.

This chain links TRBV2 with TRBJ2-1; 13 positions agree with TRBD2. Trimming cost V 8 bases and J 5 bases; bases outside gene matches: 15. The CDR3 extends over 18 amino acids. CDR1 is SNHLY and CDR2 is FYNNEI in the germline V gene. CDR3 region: CASRLPQTSGGPHNEQFF. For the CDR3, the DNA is TGTGCCAGCCGCCTCCCCCAGACTAGCGGGGGGCCCCACAATGAGCAGTTCTTC.

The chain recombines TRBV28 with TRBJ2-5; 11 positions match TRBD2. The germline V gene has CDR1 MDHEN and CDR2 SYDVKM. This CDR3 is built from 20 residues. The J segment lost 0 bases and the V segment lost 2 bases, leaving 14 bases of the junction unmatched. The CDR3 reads CASSLELAGAPRQYQETQYF. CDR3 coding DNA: TGTGCCAGCAGTTTAGAACTAGCGGGGGCCCCGCGGCAGTACCAAGAGACCCAGTACTTC.

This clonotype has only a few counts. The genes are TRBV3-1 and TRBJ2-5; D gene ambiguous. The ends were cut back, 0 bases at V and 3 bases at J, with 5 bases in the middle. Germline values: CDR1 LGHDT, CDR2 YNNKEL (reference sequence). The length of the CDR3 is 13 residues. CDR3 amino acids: CASSQDWEETQYF. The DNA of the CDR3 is TGTGCCAGCAGCCAAGATTGGGAAGAGACCCAGTACTTC.

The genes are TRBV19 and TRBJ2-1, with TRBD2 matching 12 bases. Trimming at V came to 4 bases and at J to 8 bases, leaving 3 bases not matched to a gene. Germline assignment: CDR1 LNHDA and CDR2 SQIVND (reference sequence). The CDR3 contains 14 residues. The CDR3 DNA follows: TGTGCCAGTAGTACTAGCGGGGGGGCCTATGAGCAGTTCTTC. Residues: CASSTSGGAYEQFF.

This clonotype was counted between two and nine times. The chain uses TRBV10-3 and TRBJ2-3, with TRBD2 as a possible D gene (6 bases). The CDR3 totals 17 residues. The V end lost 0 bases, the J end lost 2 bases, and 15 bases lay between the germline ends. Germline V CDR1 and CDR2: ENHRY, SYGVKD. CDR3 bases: TGTGCCATCAGTGAGTCGGTCCTATTAGCGGTCACAGATACGCAGTATTTT. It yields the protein CAISESVLLAVTDTQYF.

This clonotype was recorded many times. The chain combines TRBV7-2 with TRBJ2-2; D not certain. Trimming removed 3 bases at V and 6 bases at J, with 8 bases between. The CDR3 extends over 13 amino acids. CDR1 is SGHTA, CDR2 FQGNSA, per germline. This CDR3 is CASSLKAPGELFF. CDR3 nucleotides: TGTGCCAGCAGCTTGAAAGCGCCCGGGGAGCTGTTTTTT.

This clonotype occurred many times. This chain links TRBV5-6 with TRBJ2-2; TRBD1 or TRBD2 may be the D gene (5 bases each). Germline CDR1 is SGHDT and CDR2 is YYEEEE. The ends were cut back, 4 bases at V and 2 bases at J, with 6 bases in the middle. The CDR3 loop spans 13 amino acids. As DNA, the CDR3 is TGTGCCAGCAGCCGGGGCAACACCGGGGAGCTGTTTTTT. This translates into CASSRGNTGELFF. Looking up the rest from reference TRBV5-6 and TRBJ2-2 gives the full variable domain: DAGVTQSPTHLIKTRGQQVTLRCSPKSGHDTVSWYQQALGQGPQFIFQYYEEEERQRGNFPDRFSGHQFPNYSSELNVNALLLGDSALYLCASSRGNTGELFFGEGSRLTVL.

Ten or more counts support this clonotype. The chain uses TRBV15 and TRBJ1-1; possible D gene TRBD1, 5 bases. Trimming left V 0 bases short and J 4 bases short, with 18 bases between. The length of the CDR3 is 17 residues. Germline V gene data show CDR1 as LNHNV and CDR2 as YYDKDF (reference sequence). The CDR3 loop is CATSRDLGIGALTEAFF. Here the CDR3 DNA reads TGTGCCACCAGCAGAGATCTTGGCATAGGGGCCCTCACTGAAGCTTTCTTT.

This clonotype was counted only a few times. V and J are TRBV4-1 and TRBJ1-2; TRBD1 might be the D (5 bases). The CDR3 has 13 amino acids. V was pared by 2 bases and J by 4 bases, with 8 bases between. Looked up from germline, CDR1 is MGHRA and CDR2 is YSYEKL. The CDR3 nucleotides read TGCGCCAGCAGCCAACGGACAACCTATGGCTACACCTTC. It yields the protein CASSQRTTYGYTF.

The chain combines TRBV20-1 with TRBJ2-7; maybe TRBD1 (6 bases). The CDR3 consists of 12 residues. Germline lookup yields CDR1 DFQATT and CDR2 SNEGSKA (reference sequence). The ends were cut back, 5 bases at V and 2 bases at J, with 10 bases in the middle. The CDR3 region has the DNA TGCAGTGCTGGGGACAACACCTACGAGCAGTACTTC. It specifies CSAGDNTYEQYF.